Given below is one T cell receptor beta chain in context. Its antigen is not identified. The entry originates in a study of identical twins. This CDR3 is 13 amino acids long. V lost 5 bases and J 6 bases, leaving 11 bases between the germline ends. Germline assignment: CDR1 LGHDT and CDR2 YNNKEL (reference sequence). Study outcomes and limitations: The more abundant beta clonotypes in cord blood had fewer insertions, and memory repertoires did not show this. For out-of-frame alpha sequences shared by twins, low generation probability was in excess.

TCRdb reanalysed the 5' RACE reads using MiXCR and keeps one entry per CDR3 protein. Altogether 500,000 to 550,000 distinct CDR3 sequences are present, about 20% being singletons, with the ten largest covering roughly 0.5%. These sequences were also reported in another study, on yellow fever vaccine responses in identical twins.

The chain combines TRBV3-1 with TRBJ2-1; D is unresolved. Sequenced sample: CD4+ T cells sorted from blood. The TCR was taken from a woman between 18 and 29 years old in good health. CDR3 sequence reads: CASSKNRVNEQFF. CDR3 DNA sequence: TGTGCCAGCAGCAAAAATAGGGTCAATGAGCAGTTCTTC.